One sample yielded the 15 T cell receptor beta chains listed below, sequenced in a study of blood T cell repertoires in COVID-19. The repertoire was sequenced with immunoSEQ multiplex PCR; TCRdb's copy has only in-frame clones and lacks some. Counted here are 100,000 to 150,000 clones, roughly 90% occurring once; the ten biggest clones make up more than 2%. The sample was peripheral blood. The receptors here all came from a man aged 65-85 years with active COVID-19.

The chain is built from TRBV3-1 (or the pseudogene TRBV3-2) and TRBJ2-1; 11 nucleotides agree with TRBD2. Germline CDR1 and CDR2: LGHDT and YNNKEL (reference sequence). The J segment lost 0 bases and the V segment lost 5 bases, leaving 3 bases of the junction unmatched. The CDR3 runs 16 residues. The CDR3 loop reads CASSFSGRGSYNEQFF. CDR3 sequence (DNA): TGTGCCAGCAGCTTTAGCGGGAGGGGCTCCTACAATGAGCAGTTCTTC.

This rearrangement joins TRBV6-4 to TRBJ2-1; D is ambiguous. CDR3 length: 13 residues. V lost 2 bases to trimming and J lost 8 bases, with 10 bases between them. Germline lookup yields CDR1 MRHNA and CDR2 SNTAGT. DNA for the CDR3: TGTGCCAGCAGTGACCAGCGCGGCCATGAGCAGTTCTTC. Encoded protein: CASSDQRGHEQFF.

The chain uses TRBV7-3 and TRBJ2-3, with D possibly being TRBD2 (7 bases). The germline CDR1 and CDR2 sequences are SGHTA and FQGTGA. The CDR3 is 15 residues long. V shed 0 bases and J shed 5 bases, with 12 bases lying between them. The CDR3 protein is CASSLTRGARDTQYF. CDR3 nucleotide sequence: TGTGCCAGCAGCTTAACCCGGGGGGCGAGAGATACGCAGTATTTT.

The V and J genes are TRBV13 and TRBJ1-6; possible D gene TRBD1, 6 bases. V was clipped by 9 bases and J by 5 bases, with 14 bases between them. The CDR3 has 14 amino acids. Germline lookup yields CDR1 PRHDT and CDR2 FYEKMQ (reference sequence). The CDR3 loop reads CASNDRRDNSPLHF. The CDR3, as DNA: TGTGCCAGTAACGACAGGCGTGATAATTCACCCCTCCACTTT.

The genes are TRBV18 and TRBJ1-1; tentative D call: TRBD1 (5 bases). Germline CDR1 reads KGHSH; CDR2 reads LQKENI. The CDR3 length is 13 residues. V was pared by 6 bases and J by 2 bases, with 10 bases between. CDR3 in amino acids: CASSKQGNTEAFF. The CDR3 region has the DNA TGTGCCAGCTCGAAGCAGGGTAACACTGAAGCTTTCTTT.

The chain uses TRBV5-4 and TRBJ2-3; 9 bases align to TRBD2. J gave up 1 base and V 5 bases, and 5 bases lay outside the gene matches. The CDR3 sequence is 15 residues long. Germline assignment: CDR1 SGHNT and CDR2 YYREEE (reference sequence). The CDR3 bases are TGTGCCAGCAGTTCTAGCGGGGCGGGCACAGATACGCAGTATTTT. Its protein product is CASSSSGAGTDTQYF.

V and J are TRBV2 and TRBJ2-5, with 7 bases identical to TRBD2. After removal of 4 bases from V and 4 bases from J, the junction contained 12 bases not matched to a gene. The V gene's germline CDR1 is SNHLY and CDR2 FYNNEI. The CDR3 consists of 16 residues. In DNA form, the CDR3 reads TGTGCCAGCAGTGGACCCTTAGCGGGCGACGGAGAGACCCAGTACTTC. Its protein product is CASSGPLAGDGETQYF.

The chain joins TRBV3-1 (or the pseudogene TRBV3-2) to TRBJ1-1; 8 positions agree with TRBD1. The germline CDR1 and CDR2 sequences are LGHDT and YNNKEL (reference sequence). V lost 4 bases, J lost 7 bases, and 11 bases stayed unmatched. The CDR3 loop spans 15 amino acids. The CDR3 reads CASSLKAQGANEAFF. DNA of the CDR3: TGTGCCAGCAGCCTAAAGGCCCAGGGGGCCAATGAAGCTTTCTTT.

The chain employs TRBV11-3 and TRBJ2-2; D unresolved. The germline V gene has CDR1 SGHNT and CDR2 YENEEA. The CDR3 length is 15 residues. V dropped 5 bases and J dropped 5 bases, with 15 bases sitting between them. The CDR3 DNA is TGTGCCAGCAGCCCTGTCCGAGGTGGAACCGGGGAGCTGTTTTTT. Residues: CASSPVRGGTGELFF.

The J gene is TRBJ2-2, the V gene TRBV2, with D perhaps matching TRBD1 (8 bases). The CDR3 length is 15 residues. V lost 8 bases and J lost 0, with 13 bases in between. Germline assignment: CDR1 SNHLY and CDR2 FYNNEI. CDR3 DNA: TGTGCCAGCCACAGGGGGGGGGCGAACACCGGGGAGCTGTTTTTT. Translating gives CASHRGGANTGELFF.

This chain connects TRBV19 to TRBJ2-2; weak D call: TRBD2 (7 bases). The CDR3 is 14 residues long. The germline V gene has CDR1 LNHDA and CDR2 SQIVND (reference sequence). With 6 bases removed from V and 4 bases from J, the gap between germline ends came to 12 bases. The CDR3 loop is CASSRGAGTGELFF. As DNA, the CDR3 is TGTGCCAGTAGCCGGGGGGCGGGCACCGGGGAGCTGTTTTTT.

The table lists this clone with a few counts. The CDR3 spells CASSVGERPGELFF. The CDR3 DNA is TGTGCCAGCAGCGTAGGGGAGAGGCCCGGGGAGCTGTTTTTT. The rearrangement joins TRBV9 to TRBJ2-2, with D possibly being TRBD2 (5 bases). The CDR3 extends over 14 amino acids. Trimming took 0 bases from V and 6 from J, leaving 9 bases between them. CDR1 is SGDLS, CDR2 YYNGEE, per germline.

This sequence joins TRBV18 and TRBJ1-1, with 7 bases that match TRBD1. V lost 1 base and J lost 0; bases outside the gene matches: 5. The CDR3 is made up of 16 amino acids. In germline, CDR1 is KGHSH, CDR2 LQKENI. The CDR3 protein is CASSPRQGGVNTEAFF. CDR3 in DNA: TGTGCCAGCTCACCACGGCAGGGGGGAGTGAACACTGAAGCTTTCTTT.

The chain has TRBV7-9 and TRBJ1-6; D not resolved. This CDR3 is built from 14 residues. V was trimmed by 3 bases and J by 5 bases, leaving 8 bases between them. The V gene's germline CDR1 is SEHNR and CDR2 FQNEAQ (reference sequence). CDR3 residues: CASSLEGNNSPLHF. CDR3 nucleotide sequence: TGTGCCAGCAGCTTGGAGGGTAATAATTCACCCCTCCACTTT. The variable domain in full, completed from reference TRBV7-9 and TRBJ1-6, reads DTGVSQNPRHKITKRGQNVTFRCDPISEHNRLYWYRQTLGQGPEFLTYFQNEAQLEKSRLLSDRFSAERPKGSFSTLEIQRTEQGDSAMYLCASSLEGNNSPLHFGNGTRLTVT.

V usage is TRBV19 and J usage is TRBJ2-5; D not certain. CDR3 length: 13 amino acids. Germline V CDR1 and CDR2: LNHDA, SQIVND (reference sequence). The V and J ends lost 5 bases and 1 base respectively, with 8 bases between them. The CDR3 DNA reads as TGTGCCAGTAGTCCCAACATCCAAGAGACCCAGTACTTC. This translates into CASSPNIQETQYF.